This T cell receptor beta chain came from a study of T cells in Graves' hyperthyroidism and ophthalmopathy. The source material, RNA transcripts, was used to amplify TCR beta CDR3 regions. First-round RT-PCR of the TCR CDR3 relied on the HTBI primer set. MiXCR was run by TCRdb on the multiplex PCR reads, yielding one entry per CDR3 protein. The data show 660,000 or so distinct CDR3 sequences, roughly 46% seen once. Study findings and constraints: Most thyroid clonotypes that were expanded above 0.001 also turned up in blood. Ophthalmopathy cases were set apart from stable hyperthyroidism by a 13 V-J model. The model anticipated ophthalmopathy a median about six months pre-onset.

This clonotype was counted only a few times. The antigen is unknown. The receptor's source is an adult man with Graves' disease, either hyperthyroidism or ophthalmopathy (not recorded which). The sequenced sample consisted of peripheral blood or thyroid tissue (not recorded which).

The CDR3, as DNA: TGTGCCAGCAGCTTACTAGGGACAGGGGAGGCCGGCTACACCTTC. Translating gives CASSLLGTGEAGYTF. This chain links TRBV7-9 with TRBJ1-2; TRBD1 agrees at 10 bases. The CDR3 sequence is 15 residues long. Germline-derived CDR1 and CDR2 are SEHNR and FQNEAQ (reference sequence). Germline trimming cut 2 bases from V and 8 bases from J; bases unmatched to any gene: 8.